Listed below are T cell receptor beta chains from one sample, sequenced in a study of T cell responses to AZD1222 COVID-19 vaccine. The method was immunoSEQ multiplex PCR; TCRdb's version includes in-frame clones alone and lacks a portion of them. The sample has more than 80,000 clones, around 84% seen once. Sequencing used peripheral blood, obtained on day 0 of AZD1222 vaccination. These receptors came from an adult in good health. The CDR3 runs from the conserved cysteine through the conserved F or W. The order of the fields is J gene, V gene, clone size, D gene, CDR3 protein, CDR3 DNA. The D gene is left open where the match is weak. The size field is filled for only some rows; it gives once, few, many or a size class.

TRBJ1-2	TRBV28	-	-	CASSLSGGGYGYTF	TGTGCCAGCAGTTTAAGTGGGGGAGGCTATGGCTACACCTTC
TRBJ1-6	TRBV3-1/TRBV3-2	-	-	CASSGRGNSPLHF	TGTGCCAGCAGCGGCAGAGGGAATTCACCCCTCCACTTT
TRBJ2-5	TRBV6-2/TRBV6-3	-	TRBD2	CASSYAGEMETQYF	TGTGCCAGCAGTTACGCGGGAGAGATGGAGACCCAGTACTTC
TRBJ2-7	TRBV28	-	-	CASSPSGTAGYEQYF	TGTGCCAGCAGCCCGTCCGGGACCGCCGGCTACGAGCAGTACTTC
TRBJ2-1	TRBV19	many	TRBD2	CASSIDAGVSYNEQFF	TGTGCCAGTAGTATAGATGCGGGAGTGTCCTACAATGAGCAGTTCTTC
TRBJ2-2	TRBV10-3	-	TRBD1	CAISDGDRGNTGELFF	TGTGCCATCAGTGATGGGGACAGGGGGAACACCGGGGAGCTGTTTTTT
TRBJ2-7	TRBV3-1/TRBV3-2	-	TRBD2	CASSRREGLGEQYF	TGTGCCAGCAGCCGGCGGGAGGGCCTGGGAGAGCAGTACTTC
TRBJ1-2	TRBV7-9	-	-	CASSPRASDGYTF	TGTGCCAGCAGCCCCAGGGCAAGCGATGGCTACACCTTC
TRBJ1-2	TRBV5-1	-	-	CASSLTRFADGYTF	TGCGCCAGCAGCCTGACCAGGTTCGCGGATGGCTACACCTTC
TRBJ1-3	TRBV5-1	-	-	CASSLAPAGMSSGNTIYF	TGCGCCAGCAGCTTGGCCCCGGCAGGGATGAGCTCTGGAAACACCATATATTTT
TRBJ2-7	TRBV7-2	-	-	CASSLAFIGGSGEQYF	TGTGCCAGCAGCTTAGCCTTTATTGGTGGGTCCGGAGAGCAGTACTTC
TRBJ1-1	TRBV3-1/TRBV3-2	-	-	CASSQFRGNTEAFF	TGTGCCAGCAGCCAGTTCCGGGGGAACACTGAAGCTTTCTTT
TRBJ2-2	TRBV4-2	-	-	CASSRERGNTGELFF	TGTGCCAGCAGCCGGGAAAGGGGGAACACCGGGGAGCTGTTTTTT
TRBJ2-5	TRBV28	-	-	CASSPSYQETQYF	TGTGCCAGCAGCCCCTCTTACCAAGAGACCCAGTACTTC
TRBJ1-1	TRBV2	-	-	CASGRYMNTEAFF	TGTGCCAGCGGGCGGTACATGAACACTGAAGCTTTCTTT
TRBJ2-3	TRBV18	-	TRBD2	CASSQNSGGLTDTQYF	TGTGCCAGCTCACAGAATAGCGGGGGGCTAACAGATACGCAGTATTTT
TRBJ2-7	TRBV7-9	-	-	CASSPELATYEQYF	TGTGCCAGCAGCCCAGAGCTAGCGACCTACGAGCAGTACTTC
TRBJ1-1	TRBV6-5	-	-	CASSREGRWTEAFF	TGTGCCAGCTCCCGTGAGGGGAGATGGACTGAAGCTTTCTTT
TRBJ2-7	TRBV18	-	TRBD2	CASAPRREGNEQYF	TGTGCCAGCGCCCCCCGTAGGGAGGGGAACGAGCAGTACTTC
TRBJ2-2	TRBV30	-	-	CAWGNRRAGELFF	TGTGCCTGGGGGAATAGGAGGGCCGGGGAGCTGTTTTTT
TRBJ2-2	TRBV6-5	-	-	CASSYSGHQLTGELFF	TGTGCCAGCAGTTACTCTGGACACCAATTAACCGGGGAGCTGTTTTTT
TRBJ2-5	TRBV11-2	once	-	CASSPQGGALFQETQYF	TGTGCCAGCAGCCCCCAGGGCGGGGCCCTTTTCCAAGAGACCCAGTACTTC
TRBJ1-3	TRBV12-3/TRBV12-4	-	-	CASSLRQRNTIYF	TGTGCCAGCAGTTTAAGGCAGCGAAACACCATATATTTT
TRBJ2-3	TRBV27	-	TRBD2	CASRDSGRVTDTQYF	TGTGCCAGCAGGGATAGCGGGAGGGTCACAGATACGCAGTATTTT
TRBJ2-7	TRBV4-1	-	TRBD1	CASSQGSTGLSGEQYF	TGCGCCAGCAGCCAAGGTTCGACAGGGCTGAGTGGCGAGCAGTACTTC
TRBJ2-7	TRBV28	-	TRBD1	CASGGQGGHEQYF	TGTGCCAGTGGGGGACAGGGAGGCCACGAGCAGTACTTC
TRBJ2-3	TRBV2	-	-	CASIELSTDTQYF	TGTGCCAGCATCGAATTAAGCACAGATACGCAGTATTTT
TRBJ1-4	TRBV5-1	-	TRBD1	CASSTGTGDEKLFF	TGCGCCAGCAGCACGGGGACAGGGGATGAAAAACTGTTTTTT
TRBJ2-6	TRBV7-9	once	-	CASSPRTAGANVLTF	TGTGCCAGCAGCCCTCGGACAGCTGGGGCCAACGTCCTGACTTTC
TRBJ1-1	TRBV6-5	-	TRBD1	CASSTRQGLNTEAFF	TGTGCCAGCAGCACTCGACAGGGGTTGAACACTGAAGCTTTCTTT
TRBJ1-4	TRBV27	-	TRBD1	CASSGTGAERRYEKLFF	TGTGCCAGCAGCGGGACAGGGGCGGAGAGGCGGTATGAAAAACTGTTTTTT
TRBJ2-1	TRBV20-1	-	-	CSARQDNEQFF	TGCAGTGCTAGACAAGACAATGAGCAGTTCTTC
TRBJ2-7	TRBV29-1	-	-	CSVSTPGAQEYF	TGCAGCGTTTCCACCCCGGGAGCCCAGGAATACTTC
TRBJ1-2	TRBV25-1	-	TRBD1	CASSDRSRGDGYTF	TGTGCCAGCAGTGACCGGAGCAGGGGGGATGGCTACACCTTC
TRBJ2-1	TRBV5-5	-	-	CASRLEVRGLRYNEQFF	TGTGCCAGCAGATTGGAGGTCCGTGGGCTGCGGTACAATGAGCAGTTCTTC
TRBJ2-2	TRBV7-3	-	-	CASSLSRGAGGELFF	TGTGCCAGCAGCTTATCTAGGGGCGCGGGCGGGGAGCTGTTTTTT
TRBJ2-2	TRBV9	-	TRBD1	CASSVGPGGEAGELFF	TGTGCCAGCAGCGTAGGTCCAGGGGGAGAGGCCGGGGAGCTGTTTTTT
TRBJ1-1	TRBV3-1/TRBV3-2	once	-	CASTLMAGGTEAFF	TGTGCCAGCACCCTGATGGCGGGGGGCACTGAAGCTTTCTTT
TRBJ2-1	TRBV19	-	TRBD2	CASSPLAGLDMSSYNEQFF	TGTGCCAGTAGTCCCCTAGCGGGGCTCGACATGAGCTCCTACAATGAGCAGTTCTTC
TRBJ1-2	TRBV27	-	TRBD1	CASRTGQSSHTF	TGTGCCAGCAGAACGGGACAGTCATCGCACACCTTC
TRBJ2-2	TRBV19	-	-	CASSPTSNTGELFF	TGTGCCAGTAGTCCGACCTCAAACACCGGGGAGCTGTTTTTT
TRBJ1-4	TRBV19	-	TRBD1	CASSIPGQGNEKLFF	TGTGCCAGTAGTATCCCCGGACAGGGGAATGAAAAACTGTTTTTT
TRBJ1-2	TRBV7-9	-	TRBD1	CASSLADRQGRGYTF	TGTGCCAGCAGCTTGGCAGATCGACAGGGTAGGGGCTACACCTTC